This entry lists 10 T cell receptor beta chains sequenced from one sample in a study of T-cell reconstitution after alpha-beta-depleted transplantation in children. The library targeted TCRbeta and was prepared with unique molecular identifiers. TCRdb reprocessed the PCR reads with MiXCR, giving one entry per CDR3 protein. The repertoire holds about 610,000 distinct CDR3 sequences, with 27% as singletons. The material sequenced was PBMCs, taken before TCRalphabeta/CD19-depleted stem cell transplant. The receptors stem from a boy less than two years old with Wiskott-Aldrich syndrome, due to receive a stem cell transplant.

V and J are TRBV11-1 and TRBJ2-1, with 14 positions matching TRBD2. Germline V gene lookup returns CDR1 SGHAT and CDR2 FQDESV (reference sequence). J was trimmed by 6 bases and V by 5 bases; bases with no gene match: 12. CDR3 size: 18 residues. The CDR3 here is CASSPYQVGTSGSNEQFF. The CDR3 nucleotides read TGTGCCAGCAGCCCATATCAAGTAGGGACTAGCGGGAGCAATGAGCAGTTCTTC.

The chain joins TRBV12-3 or TRBV12-4 to TRBJ2-1; no clear D. This CDR3 has 14 residues. V was shortened by 2 bases and J by 5 bases, with 10 bases between the two germline ends. The CDR3 reads CASSLQLGNNEQFF. The CDR3 DNA sequence: TGTGCCAGCAGTTTACAGCTGGGCAACAATGAGCAGTTCTTC.

The rearrangement uses TRBV12-3 or TRBV12-4 and TRBJ2-3; 9 bases match TRBD1. CDR3 length: 15 amino acids. J was trimmed by 2 bases and V by 6 bases; bases with no gene match: 6. CDR3 sequence reads: CASSQDRGPTDTQYF. The CDR3 bases are TGTGCCAGCAGCCAGGACAGGGGACCCACAGATACGCAGTATTTT.

This clonotype was found many times. This chain links TRBV28 with TRBJ2-7; D not resolved. Germline-derived CDR1 and CDR2 are MDHEN and SYDVKM. The V end was cut by 2 bases, the J end by 2 bases, with 7 bases between. This CDR3 is 13 amino acids long. The CDR3 protein is CASSLSRTYEQYF. The CDR3 coding sequence is TGTGCCAGCAGTTTAAGCAGGACCTACGAGCAGTACTTC.

This clonotype occurred a few times. V and J are TRBV9 and TRBJ2-5, with D possibly TRBD2 on 5 matching bases. The germline CDR1 and CDR2 sequences are SGDLS and YYNGEE. The V end lost 0 bases, the J end lost 5 bases, and 8 bases lay between the germline ends. CDR3 size: 13 residues. The CDR3 coding sequence is TGTGCCAGCAGCGTAGACTGGAGGGAGACCCAGTACTTC. Protein product: CASSVDWRETQYF.

The V gene is TRBV12-3 or TRBV12-4, the J gene TRBJ2-2; 9 bases map to TRBD2. The junction had 2 bases not matched to a gene; V was cut back by 5 bases and J by 1 base. This CDR3 is 15 amino acids long. The CDR3 DNA reads as TGTGCCAGCAGTAGAGCGGGAGGGAACACCGGGGAGCTGTTTTTT. Its protein is CASSRAGGNTGELFF.

This clonotype was recorded a few times. The rearrangement uses TRBV5-1 and TRBJ2-7; no definite D call. Looked up from germline, CDR1 is SGHRS and CDR2 is YFSETQ. V was cut by 1 base and J by 2 bases, with 13 bases left in between. The CDR3 is made up of 15 amino acids. The CDR3 reads CASSLMLAKAYEQYF. In DNA, the CDR3 is TGCGCCAGCAGCTTGATGTTGGCGAAAGCCTACGAGCAGTACTTC.

This clonotype occurred a few times. The chain uses TRBV29-1 and TRBJ2-3, with 9 bases matching TRBD2. Germline V gene lookup returns CDR1 SQVTM and CDR2 ANQGSEA. J lost 6 bases, V lost 4 bases, and 5 bases had no gene match. This CDR3 is 13 amino acids long. CDR3 nucleotides: TGCAGCGTTGTTAGCGGGAGATCGGATACGCAGTATTTT. Translation: CSVVSGRSDTQYF.

The V gene is TRBV15, the J gene TRBJ2-1; 9 bases align to TRBD2. The CDR3 length is 15 residues. V lost 1 base, J lost 8 bases, and 6 bases stayed unmatched. The germline CDR1 and CDR2 sequences are LNHNV and YYDKDF (reference sequence). CDR3 coding DNA: TGTGCCACCAGCAGAGCTTTAGCGGGAGTCCATGAGCAGTTCTTC. This translates into CATSRALAGVHEQFF. Full variable domain (rest looked up from reference TRBV15 and TRBJ2-1): DAMVIQNPRYQVTQFGKPVTLSCSQTLNHNVMYWYQQKSSQAPKLLFHYYDKDFNNEADTPDNFQSRRPNTSFCFLDIRSPGLGDTAMYLCATSRALAGVHEQFFGPGTRLTVL.

The rearrangement joins TRBV5-1 to TRBJ2-2; D call uncertain. Germline loops: CDR1 SGHRS, CDR2 YFSETQ. Trimming removed 1 base from V and 7 bases from J, with 8 bases in between. The CDR3 extends over 13 amino acids. CDR3 coding DNA: TGCGCCAGCAGCTTGAACTCACTCGGGGAGCTGTTTTTT. This translates into CASSLNSLGELFF.